A single sample gave rise to the 30 T cell receptor beta chains below, sequenced in a study of blood T cell repertoires in COVID-19. The protocol was immunoSEQ multiplex PCR, while the TCRdb copy is restricted to in-frame clones and leaves out a portion. The repertoire holds 260,000 or so clones, with about four fifths as singletons. Sequencing input: peripheral blood. The source is a woman over 75 with COVID-19, enrolled during active disease.

The chain links TRBV7-2 to TRBJ2-1, with D uncertain. Germline loops: CDR1 SGHTA, CDR2 FQGNSA. The V end was cut by 5 bases, the J end by 4 bases, with 9 bases between. There are 13 residues in the CDR3. CDR3 bases: TGTGCCAGCAGCCTTAGGCGGTACAATGAGCAGTTCTTC. It yields the protein CASSLRRYNEQFF.

In nucleotides, the CDR3 is TGTGCCAGCAGGTCTTCCAGGAGCGGGAACACTGAAGCTTTCTTT. It codes for CASRSSRSGNTEAFF. The chain is built from TRBV6-5 and TRBJ1-1; D gene unclear. V lost 6 bases and J lost 1, with 15 bases in between. Germline V gene sequence: CDR1 MNHEY, CDR2 SVGAGI. The CDR3 has 15 residues.

This sequence joins TRBV7-2 and TRBJ2-6, with 7 bases that match TRBD1. The CDR3 is 16 amino acids. J gave up 2 bases and V 0 bases, and 1 base lay outside the gene matches. CDR1 is SGHTA, CDR2 FQGNSA, per germline. The CDR3 sequence is CASSLAQGTGANVLTF. The CDR3, as DNA: TGTGCCAGCAGCTTAGCACAGGGGACTGGGGCCAACGTCCTGACTTTC.

V is TRBV7-8 and J is TRBJ2-1, with D possibly TRBD1 on 6 matching bases. The CDR3 is 13 amino acids. Germline assignment: CDR1 SGHVS and CDR2 FQNEAQ. V lost 5 bases and J lost 7, with 12 bases in between. The CDR3 loop is CASSRDRLNEQFF. The CDR3 coding sequence is TGTGCCAGCAGCCGTGACAGGCTGAATGAGCAGTTCTTC.

This chain joins TRBV28 and TRBJ1-2; TRBD1 is a possible D gene (6 bases). V was shortened by 3 bases and J by 7 bases, with 12 bases between the two germline ends. The CDR3 loop spans 13 amino acids. Germline V gene data show CDR1 as MDHEN and CDR2 as SYDVKM. The CDR3: CASSLLGAVGYTF. The DNA for the CDR3 is TGTGCCAGCAGTTTGTTGGGGGCGGTTGGCTACACCTTC.

This clone showed up just once. The chain carries TRBV20-1 and TRBJ2-5; the match to TRBD2 covers 12 bases. The CDR3 totals 16 residues. V was clipped by 3 bases and J by 2 bases; unmatched bases: 7. The V gene's germline CDR1 is DFQATT and CDR2 SNEGSKA (reference sequence). CDR3 amino acids: CSASRGLAGSQETQYF. The DNA of the CDR3 is TGCAGTGCTAGTAGGGGACTAGCGGGTTCTCAAGAGACCCAGTACTTC.

The chain employs TRBV7-6 and TRBJ1-1; D is possibly TRBD1 (5 bases). V was shortened by 7 bases and J by 6 bases, with 18 bases between the two germline ends. This CDR3 region has 14 residues. Germline CDR1 SGHVS, CDR2 FNYEAQ. The CDR3, as DNA: TGTGCCAGCACCCTAAGCGGGGGGGTAGCTGAAGCTTTCTTT. Residues: CASTLSGGVAEAFF.

The chain joins TRBV5-1 to TRBJ2-5; 9 bases match TRBD2. This CDR3 is built from 15 residues. Germline V CDR1 and CDR2: SGHRS, YFSETQ. The J segment lost 2 bases and the V segment lost 4 bases, leaving 6 bases of the junction unmatched. CDR3 loop: CASSPLAGDQETQYF. The CDR3 nucleotides read TGCGCCAGCAGCCCACTAGCGGGCGATCAAGAGACCCAGTACTTC.

This sequence joins TRBV6-5 and TRBJ2-1; 7 bases line up with TRBD1. The germline V gene has CDR1 MNHEY and CDR2 SVGAGI. V was clipped by 8 bases and J by 4 bases; unmatched bases: 11. The CDR3 covers 15 residues. The chain's CDR3 is CASWSGTENYNEQFF. As DNA, the CDR3 is TGTGCCAGCTGGTCCGGGACAGAGAATTACAATGAGCAGTTCTTC.

The chain combines TRBV5-4 with TRBJ1-6; 9 nucleotides agree with TRBD1. Germline CDR1 SGHNT, CDR2 YYREEE (reference sequence). V dropped 0 bases and J dropped 9; count of bases not matched to a gene: 4. The CDR3 totals 15 residues. The CDR3, as DNA: TGTGCCAGCAGCTTGGTGGACAGGGGAGGTTCACCCCTCCACTTT. It encodes CASSLVDRGGSPLHF.

This chain uses TRBV19 with TRBJ1-1, with D perhaps matching TRBD1 (5 bases). The germline V gene encodes CDR1 LNHDA and CDR2 SQIVND (reference sequence). The V and J ends lost 1 base and 0 bases respectively, with 6 bases between them. The CDR3 consists of 14 residues. The CDR3 DNA sequence: TGTGCCAGTAGTATAGCAGGGTTGAACACTGAAGCTTTCTTT. It is translated as CASSIAGLNTEAFF.

This clone came up a few times. CDR3 DNA: TGTGCCAGTAGTATAGAGGAGGGGACAGCTGCTTTCTTT. It encodes CASSIEEGTAAFF. The gene calls are TRBV19 and TRBJ1-1; 7 bases match TRBD1. The trim removed 0 bases at V and 11 bases at J, leaving 6 bases unmatched. CDR1 and CDR2 from the germline V gene are LNHDA and SQIVND (reference sequence). The CDR3 consists of 13 residues.

J is TRBJ1-6 and V is TRBV10-2; unclear D gene. Germline lookup yields CDR1 WSHSY and CDR2 SAAADI. This CDR3 is 16 amino acids long. The V gene lost 0 bases and the J gene lost 10 bases, with 16 bases spanning the gap. The CDR3 DNA follows: TGCGCCAGCAGTGAGTCCGCGGGAGGGCAGTTGTCACCCCTCCACTTT. Translating gives CASSESAGGQLSPLHF.

The V call is TRBV19, the J call TRBJ2-1; 9 nucleotides agree with TRBD2. The V gene end was trimmed by 3 bases and the J gene end by 7 bases; junction bases not matched to a gene: 10. Germline CDR1 reads LNHDA; CDR2 reads SQIVND (reference sequence). This CDR3 comprises 16 residues. In nucleotides, the CDR3 is TGTGCCAGTAGTATCACCGGGACTAGCAAGGGGAATGAGCAGTTCTTC. It yields the protein CASSITGTSKGNEQFF.

The chain is built from TRBV24-1 and TRBJ1-4, with 7 positions matching TRBD1. V gave up 4 bases and J gave up 5 bases; unmatched junction bases: 3. CDR3 length equals 14 residues. Germline V gene sequence: CDR1 KGHDR, CDR2 SFDVKD. In DNA form, the CDR3 reads TGTGCCACCAGTGACCCGGGACAGAATGAAAAACTGTTTTTT. It yields the protein CATSDPGQNEKLFF.

The chain is built from TRBV10-3 and TRBJ1-2; unclear D gene. Trimming pared 6 bases from V and 2 bases from J, leaving 10 bases between. In germline, CDR1 is ENHRY, CDR2 SYGVKD. This CDR3 spans 13 amino acids. The CDR3 spells CAIRPGLNYGYTF. The CDR3, as DNA: TGTGCCATCAGGCCCGGGTTAAACTATGGCTACACCTTC.

This clone showed up just once. The chain uses TRBV2 and TRBJ1-2; TRBD1 agrees at 11 bases. V lost 5 bases to trimming and J lost 7 bases; unmatched junction nucleotides: 6. The CDR3 consists of 14 residues. Germline CDR1 and CDR2: SNHLY and FYNNEI. CDR3 region: CASSLGQGVGGYTF. The CDR3 bases are TGTGCCAGCAGTCTGGGACAGGGGGTAGGTGGCTACACCTTC.

V and J are TRBV18 and TRBJ1-4; 8 nucleotides agree with TRBD1. Germline V gene lookup returns CDR1 KGHSH and CDR2 LQKENI. The length of the CDR3 is 14 residues. J lost 4 bases, V lost 6 bases, and 4 bases had no gene match. CDR3 sequence reads: CASSVDRVNEKLFF. CDR3 nucleotides: TGTGCCAGCTCGGTGGACAGGGTTAATGAAAAACTGTTTTTT.

The rearrangement uses TRBV4-2 and TRBJ2-2; 10 bases align to TRBD2. Trimming cost V 3 bases and J 2 bases; bases outside gene matches: 12. Germline values: CDR1 LGHNA, CDR2 YNFKEQ. CDR3 length: 19 residues. CDR3 sequence (DNA): TGTGCCAGCAGCCAGGCAAGCTCACTAGCGGGGTTTAACACCGGGGAGCTGTTTTTT. Amino acid sequence: CASSQASSLAGFNTGELFF.

The gene calls are TRBV3-1 (or the pseudogene TRBV3-2) and TRBJ1-1; D may be TRBD1 (6 bases). This CDR3 is 14 amino acids long. In germline, CDR1 is LGHDT, CDR2 YNNKEL (reference sequence). The germline V and J ends were trimmed by 4 bases and 3 bases, with 12 bases remaining between them. CDR3 region: CASSLRGADTEAFF. CDR3 coding DNA: TGTGCCAGCAGCCTCAGGGGCGCGGACACTGAAGCTTTCTTT.

Turning to this clone: The germline gene is not matched at one end of the junction; a read error may be the cause. V is TRBV19 and J is TRBJ1-1, with D possibly TRBD1 on 6 matching bases. The germline gives CDR1 LNHDA, CDR2 SQIVND (reference sequence). This CDR3 is built from 12 residues. The chain's CDR3 is CASSIDRGHPVF. The CDR3, as DNA: TGTGCCAGTAGTATAGATCGGGGACACCCGGTCTTT.

This CDR3 is CASSFPRNNEQFF. The CDR3 bases are TGTGCCAGCAGTTTCCCCAGAAACAATGAGCAGTTCTTC. The V and J genes are TRBV28 and TRBJ2-1; D unclear. This CDR3 comprises 13 residues. V was trimmed by 3 bases and J by 5 bases, leaving 8 bases between them. CDR1 is MDHEN and CDR2 is SYDVKM in the germline V gene.

The chain combines TRBV10-3 with TRBJ1-1, with TRBD1 matching over 7 bases. Germline assignment: CDR1 ENHRY and CDR2 SYGVKD. Trimming removed 5 bases from V and 3 bases from J; junction bases left unmatched: 3. The CDR3 covers 13 residues. CDR3 sequence (DNA): TGTGCCATCAGTCATACAGGGGACACTGAAGCTTTCTTT. This codes for CAISHTGDTEAFF.

Points on this clone: Other DNA sequences in this sample translate to the same CDR3. The chain employs TRBV3-1 (or the pseudogene TRBV3-2) and TRBJ1-1; D remains ambiguous. Trimming removed 0 bases from V and 1 base from J, with 6 bases in between. CDR3 length: 14 amino acids. In germline, CDR1 is LGHDT, CDR2 YNNKEL (reference sequence). CDR3 region: CASSQEGENTEAFF. DNA for the CDR3: TGTGCCAGCAGCCAAGAGGGCGAGAACACTGAAGCTTTCTTT.

This clone was seen a handful of times. The DNA for the CDR3 is TGTGCCAGCAGCGGAGGACAGGGGGCTAGAAGCAATCAGCCCCAGCATTTT. It encodes CASSGGQGARSNQPQHF. The V gene is TRBV28, the J gene TRBJ1-5; TRBD1 matches at 11 bases. V was clipped by 6 bases and J by 1 base; unmatched bases: 8. The germline CDR1 and CDR2 sequences are MDHEN and SYDVKM. This CDR3 comprises 17 residues.

This clone showed up just once. The chain uses TRBV9 and TRBJ2-2; perhaps TRBD1 as D (6 bases). The germline CDR1 and CDR2 sequences are SGDLS and YYNGEE. The CDR3 consists of 13 residues. V shed 7 bases and J shed 1 base, with 8 bases lying between them. DNA for the CDR3: TGTGCCAGCCGGACAGAGAACACCGGGGAGCTGTTTTTT. Protein: CASRTENTGELFF.

The rearrangement links TRBV5-1 to TRBJ2-5; 7 bases align to TRBD1. This CDR3 region has 16 residues. Germline loops: CDR1 SGHRS, CDR2 YFSETQ. V trimming: 2 bases; J trimming: 1 base; junction bases outside the gene matches: 8. The chain's CDR3 is CASSFSTGMVQETQYF. The CDR3 coding sequence is TGCGCCAGCAGCTTTTCGACAGGGATGGTCCAAGAGACCCAGTACTTC.

The chain joins TRBV18 to TRBJ1-5; tentative D call: TRBD1 (5 bases). The CDR3 is made up of 13 amino acids. Germline loops: CDR1 KGHSH, CDR2 LQKENI. V was trimmed by 9 bases and J by 4 bases, leaving 13 bases between them. CDR3 loop: CASCETANQPQHF. Written as DNA, the CDR3 is TGTGCCAGTTGTGAGACAGCAAATCAGCCCCAGCATTTT.

V gene TRBV5-1 combines with J gene TRBJ1-4; no firm D call. The CDR3 length is 14 residues. V dropped 0 bases and J dropped 7 bases, with 10 bases sitting between them. The germline V gene has CDR1 SGHRS and CDR2 YFSETQ. CDR3 DNA: TGCGCCAGCAGCTTGGGAGGTGTCGGTGAAAAACTGTTTTTT. Translating it yields CASSLGGVGEKLFF. Supplemented by reference TRBV5-1 and TRBJ1-4, the full variable domain reads KAGVTQTPRYLIKTRGQQVTLSCSPISGHRSVSWYQQTPGQGLQFLFEYFSETQRNKGNFPGRFSGRQFSNSRSEMNVSTLELGDSALYLCASSLGGVGEKLFFGSGTQLSVL.

This clone has more than one count but fewer than ten. V gene TRBV2 combines with J gene TRBJ1-4; D unresolved. Germline CDR1 is SNHLY and CDR2 is FYNNEI. V lost 5 bases and J lost 0, with 13 bases in between. This CDR3 has 16 amino acids. CDR3 bases: TGTGCCAGCAGTTTACTCTTGTTTGCAACTAATGAAAAACTGTTTTTT. It encodes CASSLLLFATNEKLFF.